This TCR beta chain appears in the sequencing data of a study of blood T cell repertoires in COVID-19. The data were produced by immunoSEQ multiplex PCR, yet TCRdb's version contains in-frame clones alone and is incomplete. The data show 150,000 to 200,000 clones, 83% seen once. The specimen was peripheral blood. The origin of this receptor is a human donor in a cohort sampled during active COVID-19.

CDR3 in DNA: TGTGCCAGCAGTTCTCCGGGACAGGGGAACACTGAAGCTTTCTTT. Translated, it gives CASSSPGQGNTEAFF. The chain couples TRBV28 to TRBJ1-1, with 9 bases that match TRBD1. Per germline, CDR1 MDHEN and CDR2 SYDVKM. CDR3 length equals 15 residues. With V trimmed by 4 bases and J by 1 base, 4 bases remained unmatched.